This T cell receptor beta chain is drawn from a study of cytotoxic CD8 clonotypes in ibrutinib-treated CLL (dated by TCRdb to the early 2020s). Study-level background: The cohort included some 14 treatment-naive and some twelve relapsed/refractory patients; 17 to 18 were IGHV unmutated. Partial responses were observed in about 24 patients and complete responses in 2; after a median follow-up of around 64 months, remission was maintained in approximately 14 patients and progression was observed in roughly twelve. Samples at response were collected after a median of about 11 months of treatment, with a range of roughly 6 to 40 months. On average, each sample yielded 255,043 productive templates and tens of thousands of productive rearrangements. Of the approximately 86 participants in the trial, about two dozen had longitudinal samples available. Cryopreserved peripheral blood mononuclear cells were collected at three points: before therapy, at response, and at either sustained remission or disease progression. Every sample from remission and from progressive disease was obtained while the patients were still on ibrutinib.

Study-wide conclusions, independent of this receptor: Public clonotypes were rare and either shrank or stayed stable during treatment, and the rise in clonality at ibrutinib response reflected expansion of private clonotypes. At ibrutinib response clonality went up, during sustained remission it held steady, and at progression it dropped back toward baseline. Baseline clonality exceeded that of age-matched healthy donors and correlated strongly with circulating CD8+ T-cell counts. Lymph node repertoires were not examined, and the timing of sampling was not matched between patients in sustained remission and those whose disease progressed.

From its cysteine to its phenylalanine, the CDR3 spans 16 amino acids. CDR3 DNA is the only sequence kept; it has 48 bases, read in frame from the first base. CDR1 and CDR2 (MGHRA, YSYEKL) derive from the germline V gene. Trimming costs V 0 bases and J 8 bases, and their ends lie 17 bases apart. Worth noting for this clone: The antigen it binds to is not known. The sample holds no much larger clone one base away, and base qualities are not on file.

On a MiSeq, deep resolution sequencing aimed for a depth between 1 in 1 million and 1 in 200,000 T cells, with each clonotype covered 10x on average. The immunoSEQ hsTCRB Kit was used to generate TCR beta libraries. On the study's bioinformatics: ImmunoSEQ Data Assistant and ImmunoSEQ Analyzer were used for data analysis, and V, D and J genes were assigned according to IMGT definitions. Clonality, which ranges from 0 to 1, was calculated as one minus the normalized Shannon entropy of productive rearrangement frequencies. Only overrepresented clonotypes making up at least 0.05% of the repertoire of each patient were included in the public clonotype analysis. Thirteen repertoires from age-matched healthy donors, obtained from immuneACCESS, served as clonality controls. TCRdb took this table from immuneACCESS and kept in-frame rearrangements with V and J called. Such tables lack part of the clones; where checked against another copy, unresolved V genes explain under half of the gap, and the rest is unexplained. V and J calls and clone size are as listed in that table; D and trimming were resolved from the DNA. The sample yields about 40,000 clones; 60% to 75% were counted once. Jointly, the top ten make up 9.5% to 13% of the sample.

The sample's time point label, decoded: progressive disease on ibrutinib. For TCR beta library preparation, around 2.1 micrograms of genomic DNA were extracted from the cryopreserved PBMCs. High-throughput TCR beta sequencing was performed on longitudinal blood samples from CLL patients receiving ibrutinib monotherapy. The patients were enrolled in a single-center, open-label phase 2 trial of ibrutinib monotherapy. The specimen was PBMCs, collected at disease progression, from a patient treated with ibrutinib. Recombination joined TRBV4-1 with TRBJ2-1, and perhaps TRBD2 as D gene, on 7 matching bases. This TCR was sampled from a human donor with chronic lymphocytic leukemia. The nucleotide sequence reads TGCGCCAGCAGCCAAGATCCCTTGGGGGGGCGCCATGAGCAGTTCTTC. Its protein reads: CASSQDPLGGRHEQFF.